The entry that follows covers one T cell receptor (beta chain) sequence. The source of the sample is a study of identifying expanded T cells in peripheral blood. The germline CDR1 and CDR2 sequences are KGHSH and LQKENI. The CDR3 loop spans 15 amino acids. Trimming took 3 bases from V and 6 from J, leaving 14 bases between them. TCRdb's table, derived via immunoSEQ multiplex PCR, lists solely in-frame clones and lacks some. The sample consists of under 95,000 clones, about 89% of them appearing once. The rearrangement links TRBV18 to TRBJ2-2, with D possibly being TRBD1 (5 bases). The material sequenced was blood. The receptor's source is a person aged 18 to 70 in good health. CDR3 sequence: CASSPDSYGAGELFF. CDR3 DNA sequence: TGTGCCAGCTCACCCGACAGTTATGGGGCCGGGGAGCTGTTTTTT.